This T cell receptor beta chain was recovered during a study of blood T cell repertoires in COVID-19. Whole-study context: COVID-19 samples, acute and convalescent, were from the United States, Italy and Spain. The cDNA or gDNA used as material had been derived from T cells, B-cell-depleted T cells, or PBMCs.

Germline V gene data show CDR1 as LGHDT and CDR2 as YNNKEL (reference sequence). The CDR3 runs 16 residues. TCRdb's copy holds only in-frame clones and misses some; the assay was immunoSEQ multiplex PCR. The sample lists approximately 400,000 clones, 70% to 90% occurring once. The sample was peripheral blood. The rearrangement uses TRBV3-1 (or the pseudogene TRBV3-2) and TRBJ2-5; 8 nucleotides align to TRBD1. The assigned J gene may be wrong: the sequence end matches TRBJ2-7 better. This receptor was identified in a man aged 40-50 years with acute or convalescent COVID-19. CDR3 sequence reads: CASSQAQGAGSYEQYF. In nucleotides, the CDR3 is TGTGCCAGCAGCCAAGCCCAGGGGGCTGGGTCCTACGAGCAGTACTTC.